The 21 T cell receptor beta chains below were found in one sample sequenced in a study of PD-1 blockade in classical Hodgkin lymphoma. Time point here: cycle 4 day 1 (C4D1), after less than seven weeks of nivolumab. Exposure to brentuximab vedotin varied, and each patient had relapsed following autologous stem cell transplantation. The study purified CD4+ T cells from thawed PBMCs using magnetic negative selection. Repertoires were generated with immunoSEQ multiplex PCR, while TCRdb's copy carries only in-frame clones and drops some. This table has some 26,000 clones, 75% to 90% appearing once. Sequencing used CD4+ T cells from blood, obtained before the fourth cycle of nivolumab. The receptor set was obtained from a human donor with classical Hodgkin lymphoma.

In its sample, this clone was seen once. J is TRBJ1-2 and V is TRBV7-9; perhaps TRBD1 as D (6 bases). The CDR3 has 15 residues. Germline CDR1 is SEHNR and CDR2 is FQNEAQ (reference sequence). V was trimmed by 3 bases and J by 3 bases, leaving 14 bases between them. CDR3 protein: CASSFTRQDYYGYTF. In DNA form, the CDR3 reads TGTGCCAGCAGCTTTACCCGACAGGACTACTATGGCTACACCTTC.

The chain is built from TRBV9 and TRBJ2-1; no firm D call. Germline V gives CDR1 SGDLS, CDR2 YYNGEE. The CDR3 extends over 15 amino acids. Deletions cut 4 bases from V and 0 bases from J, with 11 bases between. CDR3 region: CASSLDLSSYNEQFF. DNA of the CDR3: TGTGCCAGCAGCCTCGACTTGAGCTCCTACAATGAGCAGTTCTTC. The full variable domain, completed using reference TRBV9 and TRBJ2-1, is DSGVTQTPKHLITATGQRVTLRCSPRSGDLSVYWYQQSLDQGLQFLIQYYNGEERAKGNILERFSAQQFPDLHSELNLSSLELGDSALYFCASSLDLSSYNEQFFGPGTRLTVL.

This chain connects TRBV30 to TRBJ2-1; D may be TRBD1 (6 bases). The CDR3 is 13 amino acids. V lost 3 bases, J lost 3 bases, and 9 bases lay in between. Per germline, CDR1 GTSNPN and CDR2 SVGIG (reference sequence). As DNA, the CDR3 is TGTGCCTGGAGGAGGGGGAGCTACAATGAGCAGTTCTTC. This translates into CAWRRGSYNEQFF.

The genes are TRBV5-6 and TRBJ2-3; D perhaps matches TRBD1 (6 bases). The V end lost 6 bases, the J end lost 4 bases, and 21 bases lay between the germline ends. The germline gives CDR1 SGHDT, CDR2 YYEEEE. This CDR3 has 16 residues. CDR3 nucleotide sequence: TGTGCCAGCACCATTGGTCTAACAGGGAGCCCAGATACGCAGTATTTT. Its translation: CASTIGLTGSPDTQYF. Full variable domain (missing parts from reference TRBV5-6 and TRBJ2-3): DAGVTQSPTHLIKTRGQQVTLRCSPKSGHDTVSWYQQALGQGPQFIFQYYEEEERQRGNFPDRFSGHQFPNYSSELNVNALLLGDSALYLCASTIGLTGSPDTQYFGPGTRLTVL.

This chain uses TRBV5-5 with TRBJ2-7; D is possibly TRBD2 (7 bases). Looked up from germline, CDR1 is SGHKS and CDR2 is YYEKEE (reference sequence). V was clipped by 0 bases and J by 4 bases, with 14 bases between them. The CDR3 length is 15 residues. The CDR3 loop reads CASSLEGGLAYEQYF. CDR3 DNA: TGTGCCAGCAGCTTGGAGGGGGGGCTAGCGTACGAGCAGTACTTC.

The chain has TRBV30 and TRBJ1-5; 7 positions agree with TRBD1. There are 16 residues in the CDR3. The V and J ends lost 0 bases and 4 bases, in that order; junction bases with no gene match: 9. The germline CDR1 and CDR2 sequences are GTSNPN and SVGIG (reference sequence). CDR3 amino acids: CAWSVGGTEYNQPQHF. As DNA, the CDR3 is TGTGCCTGGAGTGTTGGCGGGACAGAGTATAATCAGCCCCAGCATTTT.

In DNA, the CDR3 is TGTGCCAGCTCACCATGGGGGGGCTCGGACACTGAAGCTTTCTTT. Encoded protein: CASSPWGGSDTEAFF. The genes are TRBV18 and TRBJ1-1; D might be TRBD1 (6 bases). V gave up 2 bases and J gave up 3 bases, with 13 bases separating them. Per germline, CDR1 KGHSH and CDR2 LQKENI. The CDR3 spans 15 residues.

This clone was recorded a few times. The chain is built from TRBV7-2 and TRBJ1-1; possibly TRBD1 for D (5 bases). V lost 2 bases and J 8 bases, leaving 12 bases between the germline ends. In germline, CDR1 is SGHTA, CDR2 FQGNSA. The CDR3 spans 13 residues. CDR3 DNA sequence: TGTGCCAGCAGCTTACCACAGGTCCTCGAAGCTTTCTTT. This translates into CASSLPQVLEAFF.

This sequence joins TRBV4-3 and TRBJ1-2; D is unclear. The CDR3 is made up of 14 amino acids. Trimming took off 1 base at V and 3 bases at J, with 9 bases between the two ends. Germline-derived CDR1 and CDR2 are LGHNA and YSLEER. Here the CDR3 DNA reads TGCGCCAGCAGCCAAGCCCCCTGGGACTATGGCTACACCTTC. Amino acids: CASSQAPWDYGYTF.

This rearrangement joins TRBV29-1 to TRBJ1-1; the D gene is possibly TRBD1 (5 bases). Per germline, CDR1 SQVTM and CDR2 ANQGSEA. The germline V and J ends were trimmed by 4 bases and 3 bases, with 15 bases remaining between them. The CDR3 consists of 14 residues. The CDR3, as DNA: TGCAGCGTTGCAGGCAGGGCCGAGCACACTGAAGCTTTCTTT. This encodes CSVAGRAEHTEAFF.

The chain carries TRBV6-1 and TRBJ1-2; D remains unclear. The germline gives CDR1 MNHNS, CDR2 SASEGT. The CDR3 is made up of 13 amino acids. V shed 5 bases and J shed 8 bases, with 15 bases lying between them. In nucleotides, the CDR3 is TGTGCCAGCAGTTCCCAAGAGGCCTCAGGCTACACCTTC. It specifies CASSSQEASGYTF.

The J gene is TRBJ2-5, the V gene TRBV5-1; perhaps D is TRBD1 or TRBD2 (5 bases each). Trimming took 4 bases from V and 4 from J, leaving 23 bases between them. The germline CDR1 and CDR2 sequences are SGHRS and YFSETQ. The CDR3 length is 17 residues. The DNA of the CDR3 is TGCGCCAGCAGCCTAACCGGCCCAGGGCCCGAGGGAGAGACCCAGTACTTC. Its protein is CASSLTGPGPEGETQYF.

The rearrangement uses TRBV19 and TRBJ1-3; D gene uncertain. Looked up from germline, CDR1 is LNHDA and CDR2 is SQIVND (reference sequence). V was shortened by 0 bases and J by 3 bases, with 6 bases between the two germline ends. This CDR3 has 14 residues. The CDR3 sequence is CASSIDHRGNTIYF. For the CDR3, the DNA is TGTGCCAGTAGTATAGACCACCGTGGAAACACCATATATTTT.

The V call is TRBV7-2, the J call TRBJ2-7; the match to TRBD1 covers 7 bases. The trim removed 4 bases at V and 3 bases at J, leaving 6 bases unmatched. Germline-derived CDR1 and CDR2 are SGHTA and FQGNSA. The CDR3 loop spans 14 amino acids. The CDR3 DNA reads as TGTGCCAGCAGCTCGGGACAGATGTTCTACGAGCAGTACTTC. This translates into CASSSGQMFYEQYF.

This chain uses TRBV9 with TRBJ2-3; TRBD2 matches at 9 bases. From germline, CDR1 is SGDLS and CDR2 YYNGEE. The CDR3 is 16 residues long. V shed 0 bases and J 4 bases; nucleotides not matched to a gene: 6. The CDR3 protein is CASSVVPSGGPDTQYF. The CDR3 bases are TGTGCCAGCAGCGTAGTCCCCAGCGGGGGGCCAGATACGCAGTATTTT.

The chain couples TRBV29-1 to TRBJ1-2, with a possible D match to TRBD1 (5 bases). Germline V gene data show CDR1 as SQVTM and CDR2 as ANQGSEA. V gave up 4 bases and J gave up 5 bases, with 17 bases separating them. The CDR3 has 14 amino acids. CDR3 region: CSVVFLTADYGYTF. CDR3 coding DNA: TGCAGCGTTGTTTTTCTGACAGCGGATTATGGCTACACCTTC. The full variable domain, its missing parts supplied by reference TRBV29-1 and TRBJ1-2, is SAVISQKPSRDICQRGTSLTIQCQVDSQVTMMFWYRQQPGQSLTLIATANQGSEATYESGFVIDKFPISRPNLTFSTLTVSNMSPEDSSIYLCSVVFLTADYGYTFGSGTRLTVV.

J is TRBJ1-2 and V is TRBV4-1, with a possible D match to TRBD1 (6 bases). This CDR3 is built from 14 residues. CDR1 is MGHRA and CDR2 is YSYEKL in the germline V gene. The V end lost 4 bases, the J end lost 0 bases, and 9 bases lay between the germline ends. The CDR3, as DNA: TGCGCCAGCAGCCGGGACAACACTAACTATGGCTACACCTTC. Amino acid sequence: CASSRDNTNYGYTF.

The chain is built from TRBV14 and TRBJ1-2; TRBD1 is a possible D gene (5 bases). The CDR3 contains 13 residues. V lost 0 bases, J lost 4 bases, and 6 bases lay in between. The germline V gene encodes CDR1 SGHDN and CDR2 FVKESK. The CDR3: CASSQDTGYGYTF. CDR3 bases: TGTGCCAGCAGCCAAGATACAGGCTATGGCTACACCTTC.

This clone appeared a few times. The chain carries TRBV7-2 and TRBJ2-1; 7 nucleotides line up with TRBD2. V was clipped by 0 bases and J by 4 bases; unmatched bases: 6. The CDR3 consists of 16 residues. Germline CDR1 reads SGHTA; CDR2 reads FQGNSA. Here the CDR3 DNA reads TGTGCCAGCAGCTTAGCGTTCTGGGGGGGATACAATGAGCAGTTCTTC. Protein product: CASSLAFWGGYNEQFF.

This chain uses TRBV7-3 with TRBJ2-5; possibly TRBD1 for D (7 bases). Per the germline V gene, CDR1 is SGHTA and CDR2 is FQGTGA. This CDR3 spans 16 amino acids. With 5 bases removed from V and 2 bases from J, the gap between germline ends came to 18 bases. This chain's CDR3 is CASSPSGAGQQETQYF. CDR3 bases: TGTGCCAGCAGCCCGTCGGGGGCGGGACAGCAAGAGACCCAGTACTTC.

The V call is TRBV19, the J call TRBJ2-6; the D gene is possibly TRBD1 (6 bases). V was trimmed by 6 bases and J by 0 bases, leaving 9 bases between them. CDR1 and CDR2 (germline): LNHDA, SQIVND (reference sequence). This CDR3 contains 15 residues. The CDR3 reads CASRLQGSGANVLTF. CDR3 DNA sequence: TGTGCCAGTAGGCTACAGGGCTCTGGGGCCAACGTCCTGACTTTC.